Listed below are T cell receptor beta chains from one sample, sequenced in a study of shared clonotypes between healthy human individuals. Method: immunoSEQ multiplex PCR; TCRdb's copy keeps in-frame clones and lacks some. This sample has fewer than 1.6 million clones; 98% occur once, and the top ten carry around 0.38%. What was sequenced was naive CD4+ T cells sorted from blood. The receptors were sampled from a man under 40 in good health. Both conserved end residues are part of each CDR3. The order of the fields is J gene, clone size, V gene, D gene, CDR3 DNA, CDR3 protein. A D gene is named only where the DNA matches it firmly. A clone size is listed for some rows: how often the clone was seen (once, few, many), or a class if it is expanded.

J: TRBJ1-1; size: .; V: TRBV28; D: TRBD1; DNA: TGTGCCAGCAGTCCGGCAGGGGGCGAGACTGAAGCTTTCTTT; CDR3: CASSPAGGETEAFF
J: TRBJ2-7; size: once; V: TRBV27; D: TRBD2; DNA: TGTGCCAGCAGTTTAGGGGCGGGAGGTACCTACGAGCAGTACTTC; CDR3: CASSLGAGGTYEQYF
J: TRBJ2-2; size: .; V: TRBV7-3; D: .; DNA: TGTGCCAGCAGCCCAAGGGTAGCGTTCACCGGGGAGCTGTTTTTT; CDR3: CASSPRVAFTGELFF
J: TRBJ2-3; size: .; V: TRBV29-1; D: TRBD2; DNA: TGCAGTTATTTTAGCGGGAGCGGTACGCAGTATTTT; CDR3: CSYFSGSGTQYF
J: TRBJ2-2; size: .; V: TRBV2; D: .; DNA: TGTGCCAGCAACTTGTTCCCCGGGGAGCTGTTTTTT; CDR3: CASNLFPGELFF
J: TRBJ2-2; size: .; V: TRBV28; D: .; DNA: TGTGCCAGCAGTTTCCCGAACACCGGGGAGCTGTTTTTT; CDR3: CASSFPNTGELFF
J: TRBJ2-7; size: .; V: TRBV5-1; D: TRBD2; DNA: TGCGCCAGCAGCCCCGTACTAGCGGGATTATACGAGCAGTACTTC; CDR3: CASSPVLAGLYEQYF
J: TRBJ2-2; size: .; V: TRBV19; D: .; DNA: TGTGCCAGTAGTATCAGGATGCTCGGGGAGCTGTTTTTT; CDR3: CASSIRMLGELFF
J: TRBJ2-7; size: once; V: TRBV7-2; D: .; DNA: TGTGCCAGCAGCTTTCTCTCCTCCGTCAGCTACGAGCAGTACTTC; CDR3: CASSFLSSVSYEQYF
J: TRBJ2-7; size: few; V: TRBV11-2; D: TRBD1; DNA: TGTGCCAGCAGCTCACAGGGGTACGAGCAGTACTTC; CDR3: CASSSQGYEQYF
J: TRBJ2-7; size: .; V: TRBV15; D: .; DNA: TGTGCCACCAGCAGAGTCCCAAGACCCGACTACGAGCAGTACTTC; CDR3: CATSRVPRPDYEQYF
J: TRBJ1-5; size: .; V: TRBV7-2; D: .; DNA: TGTGCCAGCAGCTTAGGGGGACAAGACCAGCCCCAGCATTTT; CDR3: CASSLGGQDQPQHF
J: TRBJ1-5; size: once; V: TRBV30; D: .; DNA: TGTGCCTGGAGTCACAGGGCAAATCAGCCCCAGCATTTT; CDR3: CAWSHRANQPQHF
J: TRBJ2-3; size: .; V: TRBV7-2; D: TRBD2; DNA: TGTGCCAGCAGCTTAGTGGGAGGGCCGGTGTATTTT; CDR3: CASSLVGGPVYF
J: TRBJ2-1; size: .; V: TRBV7-6; D: TRBD2; DNA: TGTGCCAGCAGCTTACCGGGAGGAACTGAGCAGTTCTTC; CDR3: CASSLPGGTEQFF
J: TRBJ1-1; size: .; V: TRBV2; D: .; DNA: TGTGCCAGCAGTAGACAGGCTCTTATGGACACTGAAGCTTTCTTT; CDR3: CASSRQALMDTEAFF
J: TRBJ2-7; size: .; V: TRBV15; D: TRBD1; DNA: TGTGCCACCAGCAGAGATGGGCAGGGGGCCTACGAGCAGTACTTC; CDR3: CATSRDGQGAYEQYF
J: TRBJ1-2; size: .; V: TRBV15; D: .; DNA: TGTGCCACCAGCAGAGCCTTGGGCGGGACTGATAACTATGGCTACACCTTC; CDR3: CATSRALGGTDNYGYTF
J: TRBJ2-3; size: few; V: TRBV20-1; D: .; DNA: TGCAGTGCCCCCTGGGGAGATACGCAGTATTTT; CDR3: CSAPWGDTQYF
J: TRBJ2-1; size: .; V: TRBV7-9; D: TRBD2; DNA: TGTGCCAGCAGCTTAGGGAGGACTAGCGGAGCCTACAATGAGCAGTTCTTC; CDR3: CASSLGRTSGAYNEQFF
J: TRBJ2-3; size: .; V: TRBV4-1; D: .; DNA: TGCGCCAGCAGCCAAAGAGGGAGCCAAGATACGCAGTATTTT; CDR3: CASSQRGSQDTQYF
J: TRBJ2-1; size: .; V: TRBV15; D: TRBD2; DNA: TGTGCCACCAGCAGAGAAGTTGGCGGGAGCTCCAATGAGCAGTTCTTC; CDR3: CATSREVGGSSNEQFF
J: TRBJ1-1; size: .; V: TRBV10-1; D: .; DNA: TGCGCCAGCAGTCCGATTGTGGGAAGGCCGGCTTTCTTT; CDR3: CASSPIVGRPAFF
J: TRBJ2-1; size: .; V: TRBV9; D: TRBD1; DNA: TGTGCCAGCAGTGCGGGGACAGGGGGCGTCTCCTACAATGAGCAGTTCTTC; CDR3: CASSAGTGGVSYNEQFF
J: TRBJ2-1; size: .; V: TRBV28; D: TRBD2; DNA: TGTGCCAGCAGCTTACTAGCGGGAGGACAATCCAGCTCCTACAATGAGCAGTTCTTC; CDR3: CASSLLAGGQSSSYNEQFF
J: TRBJ1-1; size: .; V: TRBV6-5; D: .; DNA: TGTGCCAGTTGGGACGGTGAAGCTTTCTTT; CDR3: CASWDGEAFF
J: TRBJ2-1; size: .; V: TRBV7-9; D: TRBD2; DNA: TGTGCCAGCAGCTTACCTAGCGGGAGCGCAGGATCCTACAATGAGCAGTTCTTC; CDR3: CASSLPSGSAGSYNEQFF
J: TRBJ2-7; size: once; V: TRBV2; D: TRBD1; DNA: TGTGCCAGCAGTCCACAGGGGGCTGAGTACGAGCAGTACTTC; CDR3: CASSPQGAEYEQYF
J: TRBJ2-1; size: .; V: TRBV14; D: TRBD2; DNA: TGTGCCAGCAGCCAAGATTGGGGACTAGCGGGAGGCCACAATGAGCAGTTCTTC; CDR3: CASSQDWGLAGGHNEQFF
J: TRBJ2-5; size: few; V: TRBV30; D: .; DNA: TGTGCCTGGAGTGGGGGAGAGACCCAGTACTTC; CDR3: CAWSGGETQYF
J: TRBJ2-4; size: .; V: TRBV25-1; D: .; DNA: TGTGCCAGCAGTGTAGGGATAGGGGGTTCTGCCAAAAACATTCAGTACTTC; CDR3: CASSVGIGGSAKNIQYF
J: TRBJ2-1; size: .; V: TRBV7-6; D: .; DNA: TGTGCCAGCAGCTTCCACGGCAAGCAGTTCTTC; CDR3: CASSFHGKQFF
J: TRBJ2-7; size: .; V: TRBV29-1; D: .; DNA: TGCAGCGTTGAAGAGGAGCTGGACGAGCAGTACTTC; CDR3: CSVEEELDEQYF
J: TRBJ1-1; size: .; V: TRBV7-2; D: .; DNA: TGTGCCAGCAGTTGGGAAGGGGCGTACACTGAAGCTTTCTTT; CDR3: CASSWEGAYTEAFF
J: TRBJ2-1; size: .; V: TRBV2; D: .; DNA: TGTGCCAGCAGTGAACCAGCCCATATGGTCGATGAGCAGTTCTTC; CDR3: CASSEPAHMVDEQFF
J: TRBJ2-3; size: .; V: TRBV19; D: TRBD1; DNA: TGTGCCAGTTCTTCCGGGACAGGGATATCTAGCACAGATACGCAGTATTTT; CDR3: CASSSGTGISSTDTQYF
J: TRBJ2-7; size: .; V: TRBV28; D: .; DNA: TGTGCCAGCAGTTTATACCTAGCTGGCGAGCAGTACTTC; CDR3: CASSLYLAGEQYF
J: TRBJ1-2; size: .; V: TRBV5-1; D: .; DNA: TGCGCCAGCAGCTTGGTTGAGGGCACGTTGTCTGGCTACACCTTC; CDR3: CASSLVEGTLSGYTF